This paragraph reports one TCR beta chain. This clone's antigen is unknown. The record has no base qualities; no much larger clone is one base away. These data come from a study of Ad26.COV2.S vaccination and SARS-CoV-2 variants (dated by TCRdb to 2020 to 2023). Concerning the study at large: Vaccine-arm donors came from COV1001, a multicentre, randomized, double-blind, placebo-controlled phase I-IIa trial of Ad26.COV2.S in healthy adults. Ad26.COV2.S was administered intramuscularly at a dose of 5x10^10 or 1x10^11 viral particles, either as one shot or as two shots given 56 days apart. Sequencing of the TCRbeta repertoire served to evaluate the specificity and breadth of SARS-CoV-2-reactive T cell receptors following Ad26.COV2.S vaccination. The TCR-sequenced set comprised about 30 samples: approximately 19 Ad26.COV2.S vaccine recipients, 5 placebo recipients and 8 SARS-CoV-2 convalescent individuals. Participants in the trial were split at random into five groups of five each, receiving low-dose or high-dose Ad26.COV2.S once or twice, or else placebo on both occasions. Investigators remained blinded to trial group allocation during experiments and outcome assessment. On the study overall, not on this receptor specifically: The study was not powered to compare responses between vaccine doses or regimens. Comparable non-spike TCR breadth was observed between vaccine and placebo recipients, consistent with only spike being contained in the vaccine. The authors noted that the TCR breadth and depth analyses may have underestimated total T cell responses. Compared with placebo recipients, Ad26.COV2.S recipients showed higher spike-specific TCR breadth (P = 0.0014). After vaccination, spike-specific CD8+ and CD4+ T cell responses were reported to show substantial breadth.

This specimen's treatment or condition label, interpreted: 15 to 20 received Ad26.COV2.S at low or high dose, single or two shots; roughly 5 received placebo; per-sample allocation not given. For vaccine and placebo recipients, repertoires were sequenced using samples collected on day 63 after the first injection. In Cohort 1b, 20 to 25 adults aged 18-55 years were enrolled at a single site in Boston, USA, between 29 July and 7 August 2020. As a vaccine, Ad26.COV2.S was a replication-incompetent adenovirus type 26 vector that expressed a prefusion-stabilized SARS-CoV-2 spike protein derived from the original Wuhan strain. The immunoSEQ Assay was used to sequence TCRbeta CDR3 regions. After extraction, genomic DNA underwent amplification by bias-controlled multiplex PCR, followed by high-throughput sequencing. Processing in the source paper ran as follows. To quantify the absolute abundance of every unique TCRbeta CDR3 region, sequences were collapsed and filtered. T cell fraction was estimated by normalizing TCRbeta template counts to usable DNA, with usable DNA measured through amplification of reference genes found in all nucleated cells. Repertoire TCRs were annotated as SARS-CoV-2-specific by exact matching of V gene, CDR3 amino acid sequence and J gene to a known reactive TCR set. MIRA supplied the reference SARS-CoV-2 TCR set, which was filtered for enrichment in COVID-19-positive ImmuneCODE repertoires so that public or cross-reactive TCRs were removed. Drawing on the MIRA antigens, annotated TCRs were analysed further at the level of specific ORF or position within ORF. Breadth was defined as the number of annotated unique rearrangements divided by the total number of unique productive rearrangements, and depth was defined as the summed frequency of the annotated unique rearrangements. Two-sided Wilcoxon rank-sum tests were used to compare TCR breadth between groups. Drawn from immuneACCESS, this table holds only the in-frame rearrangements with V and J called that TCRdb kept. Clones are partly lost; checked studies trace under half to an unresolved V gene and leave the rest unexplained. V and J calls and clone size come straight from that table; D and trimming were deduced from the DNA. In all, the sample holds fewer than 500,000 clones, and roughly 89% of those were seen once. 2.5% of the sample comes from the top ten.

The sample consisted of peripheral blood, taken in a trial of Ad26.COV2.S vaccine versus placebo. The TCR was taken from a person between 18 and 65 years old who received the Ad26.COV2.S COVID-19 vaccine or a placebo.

The DNA sequence follows: TGTGCCAGCTCGCTCATAGGGGCAGATACGCAGTATTTT. Translated, it reads CASSLIGADTQYF. The V and J segments used are TRBV18 and TRBJ2-3; perhaps TRBD1 is the D gene, with 5 bases matching. The germline V gene gives CDR1 as KGHSH and CDR2 as LQKENI. Taken from cysteine to phenylalanine, the CDR3 has 13 residues. The DNA shown is the 39-base CDR3, in frame from base 1. The junction shows trimming of 6 bases on V and 4 bases on J, plus 11 bases between the germline ends. When the CDR3 is completed using the reference TRBV18 and TRBJ2-3 genes on either side, the full variable domain is NAGVMQNPRHLVRRRGQEARLRCSPMKGHSHVYWYRQLPEEGLKFMVYLQKENIIDESGMPKERFSAEFPKEGPSILRIQQVVRGDSAAYFCASSLIGADTQYFGPGTRLTVL.